The TCR beta chain under discussion was sequenced for a study of CD8 T cell repertoires and HIV-1 epitope variants. Across the study: The baseline condition was 1M T cells left uncultured. Whole-study results and caveats: Most of the nine antigen-specific clonotypes appeared cross-reactive to autologous or escape variants.

CDR1 and CDR2 (germline): SGDLS, YYNGEE. V dropped 0 bases and J dropped 4 bases, with 23 bases sitting between them. The length of the CDR3 is 19 residues. Sequencing of TCR beta CDR3 used immunoSEQ survey depth. The assay was immunoSEQ multiplex PCR, and TCRdb's table has in-frame clones only and misses some. The sample shows tens of thousands of clones, around 67% of them seen only once. Points on this clone: No antigen is known for it.

The sequence was collected from a male donor with HIV. The chain combines TRBV9 with TRBJ2-1, with D possibly matching TRBD2 (6 bases). Source material: uncultured baseline CD8+ T cells from peripheral blood mononuclear cells (PBMCs). The CDR3 DNA reads as TGTGCCAGCAGCGTAGGGGACGGGTGGGTTAGCGGCCTTTACAATGAGCAGTTCTTC. This gives the protein CASSVGDGWVSGLYNEQFF.